One and the same sample provided the 6 T cell receptor beta chains below, sequenced in a study of T cell responses to AZD1222 COVID-19 vaccine (dated by TCRdb to the early 2020s). According to the study, the label for this sample's time point signals: about 28 days (+/-7) after the second vaccine dose. The library came from the immunoSEQ multiplex PCR assay. In its TCRdb copy, this immuneACCESS table keeps in-frame sequences only and misses some clones. Where compared with another copy, unresolved V genes explain less than half of these, and the others have no known cause. The sample table holds about 72,000 clones, of which roughly nine tenths were seen once. The biggest ten clones account for about 28% of the sample. Sample: peripheral blood, taken 28 days after the second AZD1222 dose. Receptor source: an adult who received the AZD1222 COVID-19 vaccine.

The V call is TRBV7-9, the J call TRBJ1-2, with 7 bases lining up with TRBD1. The germline CDR1 and CDR2 sequences are SEHNR and FQNEAQ (reference sequence). V lost 4 bases, J lost 0 bases, and 8 bases stayed unmatched. The CDR3 is 16 amino acids. CDR3 sequence (DNA): TGTGCCAGCAGCTCCGAGTGGGACAGCGCTAACTATGGCTACACCTTC. It yields the protein CASSSEWDSANYGYTF.

The chain is built from TRBV7-9 and TRBJ2-5, with 10 bases that match TRBD2. Germline V gene sequence: CDR1 SEHNR, CDR2 FQNEAQ (reference sequence). This CDR3 contains 14 residues. The J segment lost 4 bases and the V segment lost 5 bases, leaving 4 bases of the junction unmatched. The CDR3 DNA sequence: TGTGCCAGCAGCCCGCTAGCGGGAGTAGAGACCCAGTACTTC. Its protein product is CASSPLAGVETQYF.

This chain uses TRBV19 with TRBJ1-5; D is unresolved. This CDR3 is 13 amino acids long. V gave up 4 bases and J gave up 6 bases, with 10 bases separating them. Germline loops: CDR1 LNHDA, CDR2 SQIVND (reference sequence). As DNA, the CDR3 is TGTGCCAGTAGTACCGAGGGAAGTCAGCCCCAGCATTTT. This gives the protein CASSTEGSQPQHF.

This clone was observed many times. V is TRBV4-2 and J is TRBJ1-1; 9 bases are a match to TRBD1. The V gene's germline CDR1 is LGHNA and CDR2 YNFKEQ. V was pared by 4 bases and J by 7 bases, with 4 bases of the junction left unmatched. CDR3 length: 13 residues. CDR3 nucleotide sequence: TGTGCCAGCAGCCTACCGGGACAGGGTGAAGCTTTCTTT. Translated, it gives CASSLPGQGEAFF.

Details on this clone: Other DNA sequences in this specimen translate into the identical CDR3. The chain has TRBV15 and TRBJ2-5; unclear D gene. V was cut by 1 base and J by 1 base, with 7 bases left in between. Germline CDR1 is LNHNV and CDR2 is YYDKDF (reference sequence). This CDR3 has 14 residues. CDR3 DNA: TGTGCCACCAGCAGAGGGTCAACCCAAGAGACCCAGTACTTC. This translates into CATSRGSTQETQYF. The full variable domain, its missing parts supplied by reference TRBV15 and TRBJ2-5, is DAMVIQNPRYQVTQFGKPVTLSCSQTLNHNVMYWYQQKSSQAPKLLFHYYDKDFNNEADTPDNFQSRRPNTSFCFLDIRSPGLGDTAMYLCATSRGSTQETQYFGPGTRLLVL.

The genes are TRBV25-1 and TRBJ2-2; 8 nucleotides line up with TRBD1. Germline V lookup: CDR1 MGHDK, CDR2 SYGVNS. The CDR3 is 16 residues long. V lost 5 bases to trimming and J lost 1 base; unmatched junction nucleotides: 6. In DNA, the CDR3 is TGTGCCAGCAGTATTGCAGGACAGGGGAACACCGGGGAGCTGTTTTTT. Its translation: CASSIAGQGNTGELFF.